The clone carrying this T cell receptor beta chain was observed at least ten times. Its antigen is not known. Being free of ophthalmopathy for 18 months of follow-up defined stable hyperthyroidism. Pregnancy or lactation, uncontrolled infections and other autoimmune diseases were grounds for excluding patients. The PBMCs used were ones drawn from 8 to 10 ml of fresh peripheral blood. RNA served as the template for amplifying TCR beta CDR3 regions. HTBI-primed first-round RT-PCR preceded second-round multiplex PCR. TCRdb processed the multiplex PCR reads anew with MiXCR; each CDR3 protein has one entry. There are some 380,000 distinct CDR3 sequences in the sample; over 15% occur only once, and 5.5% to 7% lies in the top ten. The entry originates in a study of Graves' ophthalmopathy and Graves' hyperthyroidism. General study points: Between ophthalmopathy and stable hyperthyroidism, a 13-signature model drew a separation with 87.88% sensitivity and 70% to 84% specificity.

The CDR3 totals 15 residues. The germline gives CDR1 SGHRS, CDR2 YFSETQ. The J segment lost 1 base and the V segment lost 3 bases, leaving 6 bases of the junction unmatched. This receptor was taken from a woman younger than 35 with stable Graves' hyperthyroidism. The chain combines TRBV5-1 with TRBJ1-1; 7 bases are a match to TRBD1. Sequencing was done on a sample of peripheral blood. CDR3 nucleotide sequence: TGCGCCAGCAGCTCCCCCCGACAGGGGAACACTGAAGCTTTCTTT. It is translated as CASSSPRQGNTEAFF.